This passage covers 22 T cell receptor beta chains from one sample sequenced in a study of low-dose radiotherapy and immunotherapy resistance in tumors. Covering alpha and beta chains, TRAV- and TRBV-specific primers were used for the first-strand cDNA. The PCR that amplified TCRs ran for approximately 20 cycles, relying on a constant-region primer and a V-primer adapter. TCRdb analysed the reads with MiXCR anew, one entry per CDR3 protein. The sample records about 30,000 distinct CDR3 sequences, under 55% being singletons. The time point was: after trial treatment. Specified treatment: LDRT plus nivolumab, ipilimumab, low-dose cyclophosphamide and aspirin (RACIN trial). Material: PBMCs, obtained after low-dose radiotherapy plus immunotherapy. All receptors come from a male donor with gallbladder cancer.

The chain has TRBV29-1 and TRBJ2-3; D is uncertain. The V end was cut by 5 bases, the J end by 7 bases, with 13 bases between. Germline values: CDR1 SQVTM, CDR2 ANQGSEA. This CDR3 has 12 amino acids. CDR3 amino acids: CSVSGPQHTQYF. The CDR3 DNA reads as TGCAGCGTTTCGGGCCCTCAGCATACGCAGTATTTT.

The chain has TRBV12-3 or TRBV12-4 and TRBJ2-5, with D uncertain. The CDR3 covers 15 residues. Trimming took 5 bases from V and 5 from J, leaving 18 bases between them. The CDR3 DNA follows: TGTGCCAGCAGTCCTGACACGGGTGGTTGGGAGACCCAGTACTTC. Translated, it gives CASSPDTGGWETQYF.

This clonotype occurred many times. The chain recombines TRBV29-1 with TRBJ2-5; D possibly corresponds to TRBD2 (7 bases). The CDR3 sequence is 18 residues long. The ends were cut back, 1 base at V and 3 bases at J, with 24 bases in the middle. The germline gives CDR1 SQVTM, CDR2 ANQGSEA. CDR3 nucleotides: TGCAGCGTTGAAGGCAGGCTTGGATTTGGGGGGGCAAAAGAGACCCAGTACTTC. Amino acid sequence: CSVEGRLGFGGAKETQYF. The variable domain in full, completed from reference TRBV29-1 and TRBJ2-5, reads SAVISQKPSRDICQRGTSLTIQCQVDSQVTMMFWYRQQPGQSLTLIATANQGSEATYESGFVIDKFPISRPNLTFSTLTVSNMSPEDSSIYLCSVEGRLGFGGAKETQYFGPGTRLLVL.

There are many counts of this clonotype. The chain uses TRBV20-1 and TRBJ2-7; the D gene is possibly TRBD2 (5 bases). The CDR3 is 13 amino acids. From germline, CDR1 is DFQATT and CDR2 SNEGSKA (reference sequence). Trimming removed 0 bases from V and 7 bases from J, with 13 bases in between. The CDR3 loop reads CSARDREPWEQYF. The CDR3 nucleotides are TGCAGTGCTAGAGATCGGGAACCCTGGGAGCAGTACTTC.

V usage is TRBV5-1 and J usage is TRBJ2-2; 10 nucleotides line up with TRBD2. Germline lookup yields CDR1 SGHRS and CDR2 YFSETQ. After removal of 0 bases from V and 7 bases from J, the junction contained 6 bases not matched to a gene. The CDR3 is 16 residues long. Here the CDR3 DNA reads TGCGCCAGCAGCTTGGCTAGCGGGAGAGGTATCGGGGAGCTGTTTTTT. Amino acid sequence: CASSLASGRGIGELFF. Filled out from reference TRBV5-1 and TRBJ2-2, the complete variable domain reads KAGVTQTPRYLIKTRGQQVTLSCSPISGHRSVSWYQQTPGQGLQFLFEYFSETQRNKGNFPGRFSGRQFSNSRSEMNVSTLELGDSALYLCASSLASGRGIGELFFGEGSRLTVL.

This clonotype has at least ten counts. The chain recombines TRBV7-9 with TRBJ2-4; 8 bases align to TRBD2. The CDR3 spans 16 residues. Germline CDR1 SEHNR, CDR2 FQNEAQ (reference sequence). The V and J ends lost 5 bases and 0 bases, in that order; junction bases with no gene match: 6. The CDR3 here is CASSQLAELAKNIQYF. The CDR3 DNA reads as TGTGCCAGCAGCCAACTAGCGGAGTTAGCCAAAAACATTCAGTACTTC.

The chain couples TRBV19 to TRBJ2-3; 8 bases fit TRBD2. The CDR3 loop spans 14 amino acids. From germline, CDR1 is LNHDA and CDR2 SQIVND (reference sequence). V lost 5 bases and J lost 2; bases outside the gene matches: 3. This CDR3 reads CASSLSGITDTQYF. CDR3 in DNA: TGTGCCAGTAGTCTTAGCGGGATCACAGATACGCAGTATTTT.

The J gene is TRBJ2-3, the V gene TRBV5-1, with D perhaps TRBD1 or TRBD2 (7 bases each). The V end lost 4 bases, the J end lost 3 bases, and 18 bases lay between the germline ends. The V gene's germline CDR1 is SGHRS and CDR2 YFSETQ. CDR3 length equals 16 residues. Here the CDR3 DNA reads TGCGCCAGCAGCCGAGGAGGGGGGGACAGTACAGATACGCAGTATTTT. Translation: CASSRGGGDSTDTQYF.

This clonotype has a handful of counts. A far larger clone is only one base removed, so a read error is likely. This chain joins TRBV27 and TRBJ2-7; 10 positions agree with TRBD2. The CDR3 totals 15 residues. In germline, CDR1 is MNHEY, CDR2 SMNVEV (reference sequence). With 2 bases clipped from V and 7 bases from J, the junction kept 8 bases outside the gene matches. The CDR3 DNA reads as TGTGCCAGCAGTTTAAGTACTAGCGGGATCGGTGAGCAGTACTTC. Its protein product is CASSLSTSGIGEQYF.

This clonotype has at least ten counts. The genes are TRBV19 and TRBJ2-7, with 10 positions matching TRBD2. CDR3 length equals 15 residues. After removal of 3 bases from V and 9 bases from J, the junction contained 11 bases not matched to a gene. Germline lookup yields CDR1 LNHDA and CDR2 SQIVND (reference sequence). The CDR3 here is CASSISSAGGLRQYF. The CDR3 DNA sequence: TGTGCCAGTAGTATTTCCTCAGCGGGAGGGCTAAGGCAGTACTTC.

This clonotype was observed many times. The chain is built from TRBV20-1 and TRBJ2-2; D unresolved. V was shortened by 3 bases and J by 0 bases, with 17 bases between the two germline ends. The CDR3 totals 17 residues. Per the germline V gene, CDR1 is DFQATT and CDR2 is SNEGSKA (reference sequence). CDR3 region: CSARAARLSANTGELFF. The DNA for the CDR3 is TGCAGTGCTAGGGCCGCTCGACTCTCAGCGAACACCGGGGAGCTGTTTTTT.

This clonotype qualifies as medium-sized (0.01 to 0.1%). The rearrangement joins TRBV11-2 to TRBJ2-2; TRBD1 might be the D (5 bases). Trimming left V 4 bases short and J 7 bases short, with 19 bases between. CDR1 is SGHAT, CDR2 FQNNGV, per germline. CDR3 size: 16 residues. The CDR3 sequence: CASSSSSPGSGGELFF. CDR3 sequence (DNA): TGTGCCAGCAGCTCAAGCAGTCCAGGGTCGGGCGGGGAGCTGTTTTTT. The full variable domain, with the rest looked up from reference TRBV11-2 and TRBJ2-2, is EAGVAQSPRYKIIEKRQSVAFWCNPISGHATLYWYQQILGQGPKLLIQFQNNGVVDDSQLPKDRFSAERLKGVDSTLKIQPAKLEDSAVYLCASSSSSPGSGGELFFGEGSRLTVL.

This clonotype was counted ten times or more. CDR3 residues: CASSFIGDTGELFF. The CDR3 DNA follows: TGTGCCAGCAGTTTTATTGGGGACACCGGGGAGCTGTTTTTT. The chain carries TRBV27 and TRBJ2-2, with D unresolved. The V end was cut by 3 bases, the J end by 3 bases, with 8 bases between. Germline assignment: CDR1 MNHEY and CDR2 SMNVEV (reference sequence). The CDR3 length is 14 residues.

This chain uses TRBV5-5 with TRBJ1-6; D uncertain. Deletions cut 0 bases from V and 7 bases from J, with 11 bases between. CDR1 SGHKS and CDR2 YYEKEE come from the germline V gene (reference sequence). The CDR3 is made up of 15 amino acids. The CDR3 DNA sequence: TGTGCCAGCAGCTTGGGGTCGACGGAAAATTCACCCCTCCACTTT. Translation: CASSLGSTENSPLHF.

The chain is built from TRBV20-1 and TRBJ1-2; 9 positions match TRBD1. CDR1 is DFQATT and CDR2 is SNEGSKA in the germline V gene (reference sequence). The CDR3 sequence is 14 residues long. J was trimmed by 3 bases and V by 7 bases; bases with no gene match: 9. The CDR3 DNA reads TGCAGTGTCGACCGGGGACAGGGCGACTATGGCTACACCTTC. Translating it yields CSVDRGQGDYGYTF.

This clonotype appeared a few times. CDR3: CASSFRGQTAGSSNQPQHF. CDR3 nucleotide sequence: TGTGCCAGCAGTTTTCGGGGCCAGACCGCGGGTTCCAGCAATCAGCCCCAGCATTTT. The J gene is TRBJ1-5, the V gene TRBV12-3 or TRBV12-4; D might be TRBD1 (5 bases). V was shortened by 3 bases and J by 1 base, with 22 bases between the two germline ends. There are 19 residues in the CDR3.

V gene TRBV11-2 combines with J gene TRBJ2-3, with D unresolved. This CDR3 contains 14 residues. The germline V gene has CDR1 SGHAT and CDR2 FQNNGV. The ends were cut back, 7 bases at V and 0 bases at J, with 11 bases in the middle. The CDR3 sequence is CASTPMSSTDTQYF. In DNA, the CDR3 is TGTGCCAGCACCCCGATGTCTAGCACAGATACGCAGTATTTT.

This clonotype was found many times. The chain joins TRBV4-2 to TRBJ1-2; no reliable D call. CDR3 size: 18 residues. Germline V lookup: CDR1 LGHNA, CDR2 YNFKEQ. V dropped 0 bases and J dropped 3 bases, with 20 bases sitting between them. The CDR3 sequence: CASSQEIVGNIVYYGYTF. CDR3 coding DNA: TGTGCCAGCAGCCAAGAGATCGTCGGAAATATAGTCTACTATGGCTACACCTTC.

This clonotype rates as medium-sized. V gene TRBV6-6 combines with J gene TRBJ2-7, with TRBD2 matching over 10 bases. From germline, CDR1 is MNHNY and CDR2 SVGAGI (reference sequence). The junction had 7 bases not matched to a gene; V was cut back by 6 bases and J by 5 bases. This CDR3 has 14 amino acids. CDR3 bases: TGTGCCAGCAGCCAAGCGGGGGGGCTCGACGAGCAGTACTTC. It is translated as CASSQAGGLDEQYF.

This clonotype qualifies as medium-sized (0.01 to 0.1%). The chain has TRBV6-5 and TRBJ2-7; 9 bases line up with TRBD2. Germline-derived CDR1 and CDR2 are MNHEY and SVGAGI. With V trimmed by 4 bases and J by 9 bases, 13 bases remained unmatched. This CDR3 is 15 amino acids long. The CDR3 bases are TGTGCCAGCAGTTCAGGAGGGACTAGCAGCCCGGGGCAGTACTTC. It yields the protein CASSSGGTSSPGQYF.

V and J are TRBV27 and TRBJ1-6; weak D call: TRBD1 (5 bases). Trimming removed 6 bases at V and 7 bases at J, with 16 bases between. This CDR3 contains 15 residues. The germline CDR1 and CDR2 sequences are MNHEY and SMNVEV (reference sequence). Here the CDR3 DNA reads TGTGCCAGCAGCCTGAGCCGGGCAGGGAATTCACCCCTCCACTTT. Protein: CASSLSRAGNSPLHF.

The gene calls are TRBV2 and TRBJ2-3; D gene unclear. The V and J ends lost 8 bases and 1 base respectively, with 4 bases between them. CDR1 and CDR2 (germline): SNHLY, FYNNEI. The length of the CDR3 is 11 residues. CDR3 DNA: TGTGCCAGCTATGGCACAGATACGCAGTATTTT. This codes for CASYGTDTQYF.